One sample yielded the 3 T cell receptor beta chains listed below, sequenced in a study of shared clonotypes between healthy human individuals. The method was immunoSEQ multiplex PCR; TCRdb's version includes in-frame clones alone and lacks a portion of them. The data contain about 480,000 clones, 60% to 80% of them singletons. Sequences were obtained from PBMCs. These receptors all stem from a woman in her thirties or forties in good health. Some clones in this sample may be carry-over from other donors' samples.

This sequence joins TRBV5-1 and TRBJ2-2, with TRBD2 as a possible D gene (5 bases). This CDR3 has 13 amino acids. Germline-derived CDR1 and CDR2 are SGHRS and YFSETQ. With 3 bases removed from V and 7 bases from J, the gap between germline ends came to 10 bases. The CDR3 is CASSSTSFGELFF. CDR3 sequence (DNA): TGCGCCAGCAGCTCCACTAGTTTCGGGGAGCTGTTTTTT.

V usage is TRBV7-2 and J usage is TRBJ2-7; 7 nucleotides match TRBD1. Per the germline V gene, CDR1 is SGHTA and CDR2 is FQGNSA. The V and J ends lost 4 bases and 5 bases, in that order; junction bases with no gene match: 5. The CDR3 loop spans 13 amino acids. The CDR3 DNA reads as TGTGCCAGCAGCTCGACAGGGTCTGACGAGCAGTACTTC. It specifies CASSSTGSDEQYF.

This clone was seen once. The chain couples TRBV28 to TRBJ2-5; D is unclear. Germline CDR1 MDHEN, CDR2 SYDVKM. V was shortened by 9 bases and J by 4 bases, with 15 bases between the two germline ends. The CDR3 is 13 amino acids. This chain's CDR3 is CASRDVMGETQYF. In DNA, the CDR3 is TGTGCCAGTCGAGACGTAATGGGAGAGACCCAGTACTTC.